A single sample gave rise to the 13 T cell receptor beta chains below, sequenced in a study of blood T cell repertoires in COVID-19. Libraries were prepared by immunoSEQ multiplex PCR; TCRdb keeps only in-frame clonotypes and omits some of them. Among under 250,000 clones listed, about 83% were seen once. The sequenced sample consisted of peripheral blood. These receptors were obtained from a middle-aged woman with active or convalescent COVID-19.

The V call is TRBV18, the J call TRBJ2-3, with a weak D call TRBD2 (5 bases). V lost 2 bases, J lost 14 bases, and 14 bases lay in between. Germline CDR1 reads KGHSH; CDR2 reads LQKENI. CDR3 length equals 12 residues. DNA for the CDR3: TGTGCCAGCTCACCAGCGACGGGGTTTTTGTATTTT. As protein: CASSPATGFLYF.

The gene calls are TRBV25-1 and TRBJ2-3; 8 bases match TRBD1. Germline lookup yields CDR1 MGHDK and CDR2 SYGVNS. Unmatched junction bases numbered 5, after V lost 8 bases and J lost 1 base. The CDR3 has 14 amino acids. The CDR3, as DNA: TGTGCCAGCGCCACGGACAGGGGCACAGATACGCAGTATTTT. It yields the protein CASATDRGTDTQYF. The variable domain in full, with the rest retrieved from reference TRBV25-1 and TRBJ2-3, is EADIYQTPRYLVIGTGKKITLECSQTMGHDKMYWYQQDPGMELHLIHYSYGVNSTEKGDLSSESTVSRIRTEHFPLTLESARPSHTSQYLCASATDRGTDTQYFGPGTRLTVL.

This clone was observed a single time. The gene calls are TRBV9 and TRBJ1-2, with 9 bases matching TRBD1. The CDR3 is 13 residues long. V shed 4 bases and J 8 bases; nucleotides not matched to a gene: 6. Germline V CDR1 and CDR2: SGDLS, YYNGEE. CDR3: CASSQGQGGGYTF. In DNA, the CDR3 is TGTGCCAGCAGCCAGGGACAGGGAGGAGGCTACACCTTC.

The rearrangement links TRBV15 to TRBJ2-7; TRBD1 matches at 11 bases. The CDR3 has 14 residues. Unmatched junction bases numbered 5, after V lost 8 bases and J lost 2 bases. Germline V gives CDR1 LNHNV, CDR2 YYDKDF (reference sequence). The CDR3 sequence: CATRAGQGAYEQYF. The CDR3, as DNA: TGTGCCACCCGCGCGGGACAGGGGGCCTACGAGCAGTACTTC. Using reference TRBV15 and TRBJ2-7 for the parts outside the CDR3, the full variable domain is DAMVIQNPRYQVTQFGKPVTLSCSQTLNHNVMYWYQQKSSQAPKLLFHYYDKDFNNEADTPDNFQSRRPNTSFCFLDIRSPGLGDTAMYLCATRAGQGAYEQYFGPGTRLTVT.

The gene calls are TRBV25-1 and TRBJ1-1; the D is unclear. Per the germline V gene, CDR1 is MGHDK and CDR2 is SYGVNS. This CDR3 has 11 residues. Trimming pared 8 bases from V and 6 bases from J, leaving 10 bases between. CDR3 in amino acids: CASEAGSEAFF. Written as DNA, the CDR3 is TGTGCCAGCGAAGCGGGGTCTGAAGCTTTCTTT.

The rearrangement links TRBV10-1 to TRBJ2-1; 10 bases agree with TRBD2. Germline-derived CDR1 and CDR2 are WNHNN and SYGVQD (reference sequence). V was clipped by 2 bases and J by 5 bases; unmatched bases: 15. This CDR3 region has 19 residues. CDR3 residues: CASSETVTSGIPLDNEQFF. CDR3 in DNA: TGCGCCAGCAGTGAGACAGTAACTAGCGGGATCCCTCTTGACAATGAGCAGTTCTTC.

The chain combines TRBV7-3 with TRBJ2-1; possible D gene TRBD2, 6 bases. The CDR3 has 13 residues. V was pared by 2 bases and J by 9 bases, with 11 bases between. Germline V gene data show CDR1 as SGHTA and CDR2 as FQGTGA. The CDR3 region is CASSLSSVGEQFF. In DNA, the CDR3 is TGTGCCAGCAGCTTATCTAGCGTCGGTGAGCAGTTCTTC. The full variable domain, completed using reference TRBV7-3 and TRBJ2-1, is GAGVSQTPSNKVTEKGKYVELRCDPISGHTALYWYRQSLGQGPEFLIYFQGTGAADDSGLPNDRFFAVRPEGSVSTLKIQRTERGDSAVYLCASSLSSVGEQFFGPGTRLTVL.

The chain uses TRBV6-5 and TRBJ1-1; no clear D gene. The CDR3 loop spans 15 amino acids. V was shortened by 2 bases and J by 7 bases, with 17 bases between the two germline ends. CDR1 and CDR2 from the germline V gene are MNHEY and SVGAGI. DNA for the CDR3: TGTGCCAGCAGTTACCTCGGGAATGGAGGCTTTGAAGCTTTCTTT. Its protein is CASSYLGNGGFEAFF.

This clone was seen a handful of times. V and J are TRBV7-9 and TRBJ2-7; D not resolved. Trimming left V 4 bases short and J 7 bases short, with 11 bases between. CDR3 length: 12 residues. CDR1 and CDR2 from the germline V gene are SEHNR and FQNEAQ (reference sequence). CDR3 residues: CASSSPREEQYF. For the CDR3, the DNA is TGTGCCAGCAGCTCTCCCCGAGAGGAGCAGTACTTC.

This clone was detected once. The V gene is TRBV7-8, the J gene TRBJ1-1; D is perhaps TRBD1 (6 bases). The CDR3 spans 15 residues. V lost 5 bases and J 6 bases, leaving 19 bases between the germline ends. Germline assignment: CDR1 SGHVS and CDR2 FQNEAQ. The CDR3 bases are TGTGCCAGCAGCCCGGGAACAGGGCTGAGCGCTGAAGCTTTCTTT. It is translated as CASSPGTGLSAEAFF.

V and J are TRBV2 and TRBJ1-1; D perhaps matches TRBD1 (5 bases). Germline values: CDR1 SNHLY, CDR2 FYNNEI. The CDR3 sequence is 12 residues long. The germline V and J ends were trimmed by 3 bases and 6 bases, with 8 bases remaining between them. CDR3 residues: CASSDREAEAFF. The CDR3 DNA reads TGTGCCAGCAGTGACAGGGAAGCTGAAGCTTTCTTT.

The chain uses TRBV5-6 and TRBJ1-5; 9 nucleotides align to TRBD1. J was trimmed by 4 bases and V by 3 bases; bases with no gene match: 2. CDR1 is SGHDT, CDR2 YYEEEE, per germline. The CDR3 is made up of 14 amino acids. CDR3 protein: CASSWGTGNQPQHF. CDR3 nucleotides: TGTGCCAGCAGCTGGGGGACAGGGAATCAGCCCCAGCATTTT. Full variable domain (remainder filled in from reference TRBV5-6 and TRBJ1-5): DAGVTQSPTHLIKTRGQQVTLRCSPKSGHDTVSWYQQALGQGPQFIFQYYEEEERQRGNFPDRFSGHQFPNYSSELNVNALLLGDSALYLCASSWGTGNQPQHFGDGTRLSIL.

This chain uses TRBV5-1 with TRBJ1-2; 7 bases align to TRBD1. The CDR3 is 13 residues long. The germline V gene has CDR1 SGHRS and CDR2 YFSETQ. J lost 8 bases, V lost 2 bases, and 6 bases had no gene match. The CDR3 DNA is TGCGCCAGCAGCTTCCAGGGGGACGGAGGCTACACCTTC. Protein sequence: CASSFQGDGGYTF.